This T cell receptor beta chain was profiled in a study of CDR3 diversity in severe acne. TCRdb called the PCR reads again in MiXCR, with one record for every CDR3 protein. Here the sample spans approximately 90,000 distinct CDR3 sequences, 45% to 55% being singletons. The CDR3 runs to 14 residues. From germline, CDR1 is SNHLY and CDR2 FYNNEI. Trimming cost V 2 bases and J 3 bases, with 10 bases left between them. This receptor was taken from a male donor in good health, serving as a control. The V gene is TRBV2, the J gene TRBJ1-1; D ambiguous. What was sequenced was blood. The DNA of the CDR3 is TGTGCCAGCAGTGAATCGGGTCAGTACACTGAAGCTTTCTTT. This codes for CASSESGQYTEAFF.